These 25 T cell receptor beta chains originate from one sample sequenced in a study of shared T cell receptors in the human thymus. The repertoire was sequenced with immunoSEQ multiplex PCR; TCRdb's copy has only in-frame clones and lacks some. Counted here are about 380,000 clones, 95% occurring once; the ten biggest clones make up approximately 0.02%. Sequencing was performed on thymocytes. The source of these receptors is a human donor.

The chain is built from TRBV27 and TRBJ1-4; the match to TRBD1 covers 9 bases. Germline loops: CDR1 MNHEY, CDR2 SMNVEV (reference sequence). V trimming: 2 bases; J trimming: 8 bases; junction bases outside the gene matches: 9. This CDR3 is built from 16 residues. CDR3 region: CASSLGYRGPGEKLFF. The DNA of the CDR3 is TGTGCCAGCAGTTTAGGGTACAGGGGGCCAGGGGAAAAACTGTTTTTT.

The rearrangement joins TRBV9 to TRBJ1-1, with 12 positions matching TRBD1. The ends lost 4 bases at V and 3 bases at J; junction bases unmatched: 13. This CDR3 is 18 amino acids long. Germline CDR1 reads SGDLS; CDR2 reads YYNGEE. The CDR3 DNA reads as TGTGCCAGCAGCCCTACCGGGACAGGGGGCCGGGTCCACACTGAAGCTTTCTTT. Protein: CASSPTGTGGRVHTEAFF.

As to this clone: One junction end disagrees with the germline gene, perhaps due to a read error. The chain couples TRBV15 to TRBJ2-3, with TRBD2 matching over 7 bases. The CDR3 totals 11 residues. The germline gives CDR1 LNHNV, CDR2 YYDKDF (reference sequence). Here the CDR3 DNA reads TGTGCCACCAGCAAAGGTTGGGGGAGGGAGTTT. This translates into CATSKGWGREF. The complete variable domain, with remaining parts taken from reference TRBV15 and TRBJ2-3, reads DAMVIQNPRYQVTQFGKPVTLSCSQTLNHNVMYWYQQKSSQAPKLLFHYYDKDFNNEADTPDNFQSRRPNTSFCFLDIRSPGLGDTAMYLCATSKGWGREFGPGTRLTVL.

The chain employs TRBV4-2 and TRBJ1-2; D possibly corresponds to TRBD1 (5 bases). Between the trimmed V and J ends, which lost 1 base and 8 bases, there was a span of 8 bases. CDR3 size: 12 residues. Germline CDR1 and CDR2: LGHNA and YNFKEQ. CDR3 residues: CASSQGRVGYTF. DNA of the CDR3: TGTGCCAGCAGCCAAGGCAGGGTCGGCTACACCTTC.

This chain joins TRBV7-2 and TRBJ2-7, with a tentative D call TRBD1 (6 bases). This CDR3 contains 16 residues. Trimming cost V 5 bases and J 3 bases, with 20 bases left between them. Germline values: CDR1 SGHTA, CDR2 FQGNSA. For the CDR3, the DNA is TGTGCCAGCAGCCTGAAACACGGAAGGGGGATCTACGAGCAGTACTTC. Its protein is CASSLKHGRGIYEQYF.

This chain uses TRBV7-6 with TRBJ1-3; D is undetermined. The CDR3 spans 15 residues. V lost 8 bases, J lost 0 bases, and 14 bases lay in between. Per the germline V gene, CDR1 is SGHVS and CDR2 is FNYEAQ. In DNA, the CDR3 is TGTGCCAGCTTCTCTCCGAAGGACTCTGGAAACACCATATATTTT. Its translation is CASFSPKDSGNTIYF.

This clone was observed a single time. The rearrangement joins TRBV15 to TRBJ1-2, with D unresolved. V lost 3 bases to trimming and J lost 8 bases, with 16 bases between them. CDR3 size: 14 residues. CDR1 is LNHNV, CDR2 YYDKDF, per germline (reference sequence). As DNA, the CDR3 is TGTGCCACCAGCAGGAGGCGAGATGACGAAGGCTACACCTTC. Translating gives CATSRRRDDEGYTF.

The chain couples TRBV27 to TRBJ1-2, with D tentatively TRBD1 (6 bases). Germline CDR1 MNHEY, CDR2 SMNVEV (reference sequence). The CDR3 runs 15 residues. Trimming left V 5 bases short and J 8 bases short, with 21 bases between. The CDR3 reads CASSQPGPRGGGYTF. The CDR3 coding sequence is TGTGCCAGCAGTCAACCGGGACCGAGGGGGGGAGGCTACACCTTC.

The chain joins TRBV27 to TRBJ2-1, with TRBD1 matching over 8 bases. The CDR3 runs to 18 residues. Looked up from germline, CDR1 is MNHEY and CDR2 is SMNVEV (reference sequence). V trimming: 3 bases; J trimming: 0 bases; junction bases outside the gene matches: 10. In nucleotides, the CDR3 is TGTGCCAGCAGTTTGGGGGGCCGGGACAGGCCCTCCTACAATGAGCAGTTCTTC. It encodes CASSLGGRDRPSYNEQFF.

This sequence joins TRBV6-4 and TRBJ2-7; D perhaps matches TRBD2 (6 bases). The J call may be in error: the DNA end matches TRBJ2-5 better. There are 12 residues in the CDR3. The germline gives CDR1 MRHNA, CDR2 SNTAGT. The CDR3 here is CASSFFSGTQYF. The CDR3 DNA follows: TGTGCCAGCAGTTTCTTTAGCGGGACCCAGTACTTC.

Only one count was recorded for this clone. The chain has TRBV4-3 and TRBJ2-3; weak D call: TRBD2 (5 bases). V was cut by 4 bases and J by 0 bases, with 20 bases left in between. Germline V CDR1 and CDR2: LGHNA, YSLEER. The CDR3 is made up of 18 amino acids. CDR3 in amino acids: CASSPNYPSGTSTDTQYF. In DNA form, the CDR3 reads TGCGCCAGCAGCCCCAACTACCCGAGCGGAACTAGCACAGATACGCAGTATTTT.

The chain is built from TRBV19 and TRBJ2-1, with no clear D. The V end lost 7 bases, the J end lost 7 bases, and 14 bases lay between the germline ends. The CDR3 extends over 13 amino acids. The V gene's germline CDR1 is LNHDA and CDR2 SQIVND (reference sequence). The CDR3 coding sequence is TGTGCCAGTACCGGGCAAAAAGTTAATGAGCAGTTCTTC. It yields the protein CASTGQKVNEQFF. The complete variable domain, with remaining parts taken from reference TRBV19 and TRBJ2-1, reads DGGITQSPKYLFRKEGQNVTLSCEQNLNHDAMYWYRQDPGQGLRLIYYSQIVNDFQKGDIAEGYSVSREKKESFPLTVTSAQKNPTAFYLCASTGQKVNEQFFGPGTRLTVL.

The V gene is TRBV28, the J gene TRBJ1-5, with unresolved D. V dropped 3 bases and J dropped 2 bases, with 11 bases sitting between them. The CDR3 totals 15 residues. CDR1 and CDR2 (germline): MDHEN, SYDVKM. DNA of the CDR3: TGTGCCAGCAGTTTGAGGCGGGGTGGCAATCAGCCCCAGCATTTT. Its translation: CASSLRRGGNQPQHF.

This chain links TRBV13 with TRBJ2-7; D is possibly TRBD2 (5 bases). CDR1 is PRHDT, CDR2 FYEKMQ, per germline (reference sequence). The CDR3 runs 16 residues. Trimming removed 4 bases from V and 3 bases from J, with 19 bases in between. CDR3: CASSSPKVGVGYEQYF. DNA of the CDR3: TGTGCCAGCAGCTCCCCCAAGGTGGGAGTAGGCTACGAGCAGTACTTC.

In its sample, this clone was seen once. J is TRBJ2-3 and V is TRBV7-3; 12 bases are shared with TRBD2. Germline V CDR1 and CDR2: SGHTA, FQGTGA. This CDR3 is built from 18 residues. The V segment lost 2 bases and the J segment 6 bases; nucleotides outside the gene matches: 12. The CDR3 protein is CASSLGGRLAGGPDTQYF. The CDR3 DNA reads TGTGCCAGCAGCTTAGGGGGGCGGCTAGCGGGAGGGCCGGATACGCAGTATTTT.

This clone came up once. The J gene is TRBJ2-7, the V gene TRBV27; possible D gene TRBD2, 5 bases. CDR1 and CDR2 (germline): MNHEY, SMNVEV (reference sequence). The CDR3 is 16 residues long. The ends were cut back, 5 bases at V and 3 bases at J, with 20 bases in the middle. CDR3 residues: CASSPLREDSVYEQYF. CDR3 nucleotide sequence: TGTGCCAGCAGTCCCCTTAGAGAGGACTCCGTCTACGAGCAGTACTTC.

The genes are TRBV27 and TRBJ2-7; 9 bases are shared with TRBD2. The trim removed 3 bases at V and 7 bases at J, leaving 10 bases unmatched. CDR1 is MNHEY, CDR2 SMNVEV, per germline (reference sequence). This CDR3 region has 15 residues. CDR3 loop: CASSLLIAGEDEQYF. The CDR3 nucleotides are TGTGCCAGCAGTTTGTTGATAGCGGGAGAAGATGAGCAGTACTTC.

The V gene is TRBV6-5, the J gene TRBJ1-1; D is unresolved. CDR3 length: 15 residues. V was trimmed by 1 base and J by 4 bases, leaving 13 bases between them. The germline V gene has CDR1 MNHEY and CDR2 SVGAGI. Here the CDR3 DNA reads TGTGCCAGCAGTTACTTCCGTCAGACTTTCACTGAAGCTTTCTTT. Amino acids: CASSYFRQTFTEAFF.

This clone was observed a few times. This chain connects TRBV28 to TRBJ1-5, with D possibly matching TRBD1 (5 bases). CDR1 is MDHEN, CDR2 SYDVKM, per germline. This CDR3 comprises 14 residues. The germline V and J ends were trimmed by 3 bases and 6 bases, with 12 bases remaining between them. CDR3: CASSFARDCQPQHF. DNA for the CDR3: TGTGCCAGCAGTTTTGCCAGGGATTGTCAGCCCCAGCATTTT.

The V and J genes are TRBV6-1 and TRBJ1-5; D remains unclear. The V end lost 7 bases, the J end lost 3 bases, and 10 bases lay between the germline ends. The CDR3 consists of 13 residues. Germline values: CDR1 MNHNS, CDR2 SASEGT. CDR3 nucleotides: TGTGCCAGCACCCCGGGTCTCAATCAGCCCCAGCATTTT. As protein: CASTPGLNQPQHF.

This chain links TRBV27 with TRBJ2-1; possibly TRBD2 for D (5 bases). The germline gives CDR1 MNHEY, CDR2 SMNVEV (reference sequence). This CDR3 is 13 amino acids long. Trimming shortened V by 7 bases and J by 4 bases, and 11 bases separated the two germline ends. Here the CDR3 reads CASTADSYNEQFF. The DNA for the CDR3 is TGTGCCAGCACCGCGGACTCTTACAATGAGCAGTTCTTC.

CDR3 coding DNA: TGTGCCCCACCCCGCCAGGGGCTGGCTGAAAAACTGTTTTTT. Its protein is CAPPRQGLAEKLFF. The chain carries TRBV6-1 and TRBJ1-4; D is possibly TRBD1 (6 bases). The germline gives CDR1 MNHNS, CDR2 SASEGT. The CDR3 is 14 residues long. V lost 11 bases and J 7 bases, leaving 20 bases between the germline ends.

This chain uses TRBV7-3 with TRBJ2-5; TRBD2 might be the D (6 bases). The CDR3 runs to 13 residues. With 5 bases removed from V and 1 base from J, the gap between germline ends came to 8 bases. Germline loops: CDR1 SGHTA, CDR2 FQGTGA. CDR3 loop: CASSRGVQETQYF. The CDR3 DNA sequence: TGTGCCAGCAGCCGCGGGGTCCAAGAGACCCAGTACTTC. Full variable domain (outside the CDR3, taken from reference TRBV7-3 and TRBJ2-5): GAGVSQTPSNKVTEKGKYVELRCDPISGHTALYWYRQSLGQGPEFLIYFQGTGAADDSGLPNDRFFAVRPEGSVSTLKIQRTERGDSAVYLCASSRGVQETQYFGPGTRLLVL.

V gene TRBV15 combines with J gene TRBJ2-5, with D possibly TRBD2 on 5 matching bases. CDR3 length: 14 amino acids. V lost 8 bases and J lost 4, with 17 bases in between. Per the germline V gene, CDR1 is LNHNV and CDR2 is YYDKDF (reference sequence). In DNA form, the CDR3 reads TGTGCCACCTCTCTAGCTGGGTTGAGAGAGACCCAGTACTTC. Translating gives CATSLAGLRETQYF.

The chain links TRBV14 to TRBJ1-2; no clear D. Germline CDR1 is SGHDN and CDR2 is FVKESK. V was trimmed by 2 bases and J by 3 bases, leaving 10 bases between them. The CDR3 totals 14 residues. In DNA form, the CDR3 reads TGTGCCAGCAGCCAACGGAAGGATTACTATGGCTACACCTTC. Translating it yields CASSQRKDYYGYTF.